Included here is one T cell receptor beta chain sequence, with context. The record originates from a study of CD8+ T cells in alopecia areata. V shed 4 bases, J shed 4 bases, and the junction held 7 bases outside the gene matches. The CDR3 runs to 15 residues. The V gene's germline CDR1 is SGHVS and CDR2 FQNEAQ. Sequencing templates came from extracted RNA that was reverse transcribed into cDNA. Measured with immunoSEQ multiplex PCR; TCRdb has only the in-frame clones, and not every one. The sample has 180,000 or so clones; 40% to 65% are singletons. As to treatment: oral pan-JAK inhibitor, 5-10 mg twice daily.

This chain uses TRBV7-8 with TRBJ2-1, with 7 bases that match TRBD1. This specimen consisted of CD8+ T cells sorted from blood, obtained at week 24, from a patient treated with tofacitinib. This receptor was taken from a human donor with alopecia areata. This CDR3 is CASSSRQGLYNEQFF. Written as DNA, the CDR3 is TGTGCCAGCAGCTCAAGACAGGGTTTATACAATGAGCAGTTCTTC. The full variable domain, with the rest looked up from reference TRBV7-8 and TRBJ2-1, is GAGVSQSPRYKVAKRGQDVALRCDPISGHVSLFWYQQALGQGPEFLTYFQNEAQLDKSGLPSDRFFAERPEGSVSTLKIQRTQQEDSAVYLCASSSRQGLYNEQFFGPGTRLTVL.